One and the same sample provided the 26 T cell receptor beta chains below, sequenced in a study of blood T cells in healthy people across ages. For the second PCR, which ran for roughly 6 to 11 cycles, a sample-barcoded 5' primer and a J-beta primer mix were used. TCRdb passed the 5' RACE reads through MiXCR, listing each CDR3 protein once. The sample includes around 800,000 distinct CDR3 sequences, less than 80% of them seen just once. The sequencing sample was made of blood. Receptors were obtained from a man aged 25 to 40 in good health.

The chain links TRBV5-1 to TRBJ2-7; the D gene is possibly TRBD1 (6 bases). Germline CDR1 is SGHRS and CDR2 is YFSETQ. The CDR3 loop spans 15 amino acids. Trimming removed 0 bases from V and 8 bases from J, with 18 bases in between. The CDR3 nucleotides read TGCGCCAGCAGCTTGGTTGAAGGGGCCAGGGGCCAGCAGTACTTC. Translation: CASSLVEGARGQQYF.

This clonotype was seen more than once but under ten times. The gene calls are TRBV28 and TRBJ2-7, with D unresolved. This CDR3 region has 12 residues. The germline V gene encodes CDR1 MDHEN and CDR2 SYDVKM. The germline V and J ends were trimmed by 6 bases and 3 bases, with 9 bases remaining between them. CDR3 bases: TGTGCCAGCAGGGCCTCGGACTACGAGCAGTACTTC. Protein: CASRASDYEQYF.

The V call is TRBV7-9, the J call TRBJ2-1; the match to TRBD1 covers 10 bases. With the DNA end fitting TRBJ2-7 better, the J assignment may be wrong. The CDR3 length is 14 residues. Germline V CDR1 and CDR2: SEHNR, FQNEAQ (reference sequence). DNA of the CDR3: TGTGCCAGCAGCCCTGGGACAGGGGTTAACGAGCAGTACTTC. This translates into CASSPGTGVNEQYF.

The chain joins TRBV20-1 to TRBJ2-3; 10 bases agree with TRBD2. This CDR3 is 16 amino acids long. The V gene's germline CDR1 is DFQATT and CDR2 SNEGSKA (reference sequence). Trimming cost V 5 bases and J 4 bases; bases outside gene matches: 12. CDR3 DNA sequence: TGCAGTGCTGCCCCCCCACTAGCGGGGTTCGCAGATACGCAGTATTTT. As protein: CSAAPPLAGFADTQYF.

Comment on this clonotype: Since a much larger clone is just one base distant, this may be a read error. The chain has TRBV29-1 and TRBJ2-1; the match to TRBD2 covers 8 bases. Germline lookup yields CDR1 SQVTM and CDR2 ANQGSEA. The CDR3 contains 14 residues. CDR3 loop: CSIDGLASYNEQFF. The CDR3 bases are TGCAGCATTGATGGACTAGCTTCCTACAATGAGCAGTTCTTC.

This chain joins TRBV9 and TRBJ1-1, with TRBD1 matching 7 bases. The CDR3 extends over 14 amino acids. Germline values: CDR1 SGDLS, CDR2 YYNGEE. The V and J ends lost 6 bases and 2 bases, in that order; junction bases with no gene match: 7. CDR3 amino acids: CASTKTGTNTEAFF. Written as DNA, the CDR3 is TGTGCCAGCACGAAGACAGGGACCAACACTGAAGCTTTCTTT.

This chain joins TRBV2 and TRBJ2-4; 7 nucleotides align to TRBD2. The last part of the DNA fits TRBJ2-5 better; the J call may be wrong. This CDR3 has 13 amino acids. Per germline, CDR1 SNHLY and CDR2 FYNNEI. The CDR3 region is CASGGRERETQYF. DNA of the CDR3: TGTGCCAGCGGGGGGAGGGAAAGGGAGACCCAGTACTTC.

The chain recombines TRBV6-1 with TRBJ2-3, with 12 positions matching TRBD2. The length of the CDR3 is 16 residues. V trimming: 6 bases; J trimming: 2 bases; junction bases outside the gene matches: 6. Germline CDR1 is MNHNS and CDR2 is SASEGT. The CDR3 DNA is TGTGCCAGCAGCCAGGGACTAGCGGGCCCCACAGATACGCAGTATTTT. Its translation: CASSQGLAGPTDTQYF.

This chain links TRBV4-3 with TRBJ2-3; tentative D call: TRBD2 (6 bases). Trimming pared 3 bases from V and 2 bases from J, leaving 9 bases between. This CDR3 comprises 14 residues. The germline V gene encodes CDR1 LGHNA and CDR2 YSLEER. CDR3 sequence: CASSHGTFTDTQYF. The DNA of the CDR3 is TGCGCCAGCAGCCATGGGACTTTCACAGATACGCAGTATTTT.

J is TRBJ2-7 and V is TRBV7-2; TRBD2 agrees at 9 bases. J gave up 2 bases and V 7 bases, and 12 bases lay outside the gene matches. The CDR3 sequence is 16 residues long. Germline CDR1 SGHTA, CDR2 FQGNSA. In DNA form, the CDR3 reads TGTGCCAGCACGAGCTCGTTGGGCGGGGGGGCCTACGAGCAGTACTTC. Amino acids: CASTSSLGGGAYEQYF.

A few counts support this clonotype. The CDR3: CASSYESPSGGNEQFF. For the CDR3, the DNA is TGTGCCAGCAGTTACGAGTCGCCTAGCGGGGGCAATGAGCAGTTCTTC. The chain employs TRBV6-2 or TRBV6-3 and TRBJ2-1; 10 bases agree with TRBD2. Trimming cost V 2 bases and J 6 bases; bases outside gene matches: 7. CDR3 size: 16 residues. Germline V gives CDR1 MNHEY, CDR2 SVGEGT.

CDR3 in DNA: TGTGCCAGCAGCGTCAAGGGGGCCTCTGGGGCCAACGTCCTGACTTTC. It is translated as CASSVKGASGANVLTF. This chain joins TRBV9 and TRBJ2-6; 7 positions agree with TRBD1. The germline gives CDR1 SGDLS, CDR2 YYNGEE. CDR3 length: 16 amino acids. The V segment lost 2 bases and the J segment 0 bases; nucleotides outside the gene matches: 2.

The rearrangement links TRBV29-1 to TRBJ2-3, with D tentatively TRBD1 (6 bases). Trimming removed 7 bases from V and 8 bases from J, with 19 bases in between. The germline V gene has CDR1 SQVTM and CDR2 ANQGSEA. The length of the CDR3 is 13 residues. The CDR3 nucleotides read TGCAGCGCTAGGGAACAGGGACGCGGTACGCAGTATTTT. Amino acids: CSAREQGRGTQYF.

The chain uses TRBV6-5 and TRBJ1-2, with a tentative D call TRBD1 (5 bases). V lost 3 bases, J lost 4 bases, and 15 bases lay in between. The CDR3 loop spans 15 amino acids. CDR1 MNHEY and CDR2 SVGAGI come from the germline V gene. CDR3 residues: CASSYLETEAYGYTF. The CDR3 region has the DNA TGTGCCAGCAGTTATCTAGAGACAGAAGCCTATGGCTACACCTTC.

The chain joins TRBV5-8 to TRBJ2-1; D may be TRBD1 or TRBD2 (6 bases each). The CDR3 extends over 13 amino acids. Trimming removed 4 bases from V and 6 bases from J, with 11 bases in between. The germline gives CDR1 SGHTS, CDR2 YDEGEE. The CDR3 DNA reads TGTGCCAGCAGCCGGGGGCCGCGCAATGAGCAGTTCTTC. Its protein is CASSRGPRNEQFF.

The rearrangement uses TRBV10-3 and TRBJ2-1, with 15 bases that match TRBD2. V lost 6 bases, J lost 2 bases, and 2 bases stayed unmatched. The length of the CDR3 is 16 residues. From germline, CDR1 is ENHRY and CDR2 SYGVKD. In DNA form, the CDR3 reads TGTGCCATCAGCCGGACTAGCGGGGGGGCCTACAATGAGCAGTTCTTC. This codes for CAISRTSGGAYNEQFF.

In this sample, this clonotype turned up a few times. The chain couples TRBV25-1 to TRBJ2-4; 12 nucleotides agree with TRBD2. The J call may be incorrect, as the DNA end agrees better with TRBJ2-5. Looked up from germline, CDR1 is MGHDK and CDR2 is SYGVNS. CDR3 length equals 15 residues. CDR3 protein: CASSEGGLAGETQYF. Written as DNA, the CDR3 is TGTGCCAGCAGTGAAGGCGGACTAGCGGGGGAGACCCAGTACTTC.

This rearrangement joins TRBV4-3 to TRBJ2-7; 11 bases are a match to TRBD1. The CDR3 sequence is 16 residues long. The ends lost 0 bases at V and 2 bases at J; junction bases unmatched: 3. Germline V lookup: CDR1 LGHNA, CDR2 YSLEER. The DNA for the CDR3 is TGCGCCAGCAGCCAAGAAGGGACAGGGGGTCCCTACGAGCAGTACTTC. Its translation is CASSQEGTGGPYEQYF.

This sequence joins TRBV18 and TRBJ2-1, with a weak D call TRBD2 (5 bases). V was cut by 6 bases and J by 3 bases, with 18 bases left in between. The CDR3 spans 16 residues. Germline CDR1 KGHSH, CDR2 LQKENI. Here the CDR3 DNA reads TGTGCCAGCTCTCCTAGGACTCAGGACGGCTACAATGAGCAGTTCTTC. This gives the protein CASSPRTQDGYNEQFF.

This sequence joins TRBV20-1 and TRBJ1-5, with 8 bases matching TRBD1. The CDR3 runs 15 residues. Trimming at V came to 0 bases and at J to 6 bases, leaving 7 bases not matched to a gene. Germline V lookup: CDR1 DFQATT, CDR2 SNEGSKA (reference sequence). In DNA, the CDR3 is TGCAGTGCTAGAGACGGAACAGGGGGGGGTCAGCCCCAGCATTTT. Protein sequence: CSARDGTGGGQPQHF.

The chain employs TRBV28 and TRBJ2-7; D possibly corresponds to TRBD2 (7 bases). V lost 3 bases and J 1 base, leaving 13 bases between the germline ends. In germline, CDR1 is MDHEN, CDR2 SYDVKM. The CDR3 has 15 residues. DNA of the CDR3: TGTGCCAGCAGTTTCATAGGGGGGGATTCCTACGAGCAGTACTTC. It translates to CASSFIGGDSYEQYF.

This clonotype was picked up a small number of times. A read error may be the cause here, since a much bigger clone is one base away. V gene TRBV5-1 combines with J gene TRBJ2-1, with TRBD1 matching over 11 bases. CDR1 and CDR2 from the germline V gene are SGHRS and YFSETQ. The ends lost 4 bases at V and 10 bases at J; junction bases unmatched: 13. The CDR3 is 16 amino acids. The CDR3 sequence: CASSPTGTGGKGEQFF. The CDR3 DNA reads as TGCGCCAGCAGCCCAACCGGGACAGGGGGGAAAGGAGAGCAGTTCTTC.

This clonotype was recorded a few times. This chain uses TRBV2 with TRBJ2-6; 8 nucleotides align to TRBD2. V gave up 7 bases and J gave up 0 bases; unmatched junction bases: 8. Germline V gene data show CDR1 as SNHLY and CDR2 as FYNNEI. The length of the CDR3 is 17 residues. CDR3 bases: TGTGCCAGCATATTAGATGCGGGGGGCTCTGGGGCCAACGTCCTGACTTTC. It translates to CASILDAGGSGANVLTF.

The chain carries TRBV25-1 and TRBJ1-4; D is undetermined. The germline V and J ends were trimmed by 5 bases and 0 bases, with 13 bases remaining between them. CDR1 is MGHDK and CDR2 is SYGVNS in the germline V gene. The CDR3 spans 16 residues. This CDR3 reads CASSSSPWATNEKLFF. DNA for the CDR3: TGTGCCAGCAGTTCCTCCCCCTGGGCAACTAATGAAAAACTGTTTTTT.

V usage is TRBV29-1 and J usage is TRBJ2-7, with a weak D call TRBD1 (5 bases). The ends were cut back, 6 bases at V and 3 bases at J, with 21 bases in the middle. The CDR3 length is 15 residues. Per the germline V gene, CDR1 is SQVTM and CDR2 is ANQGSEA. DNA of the CDR3: TGCAGCGTAGACACCCCGAAAGGACACTACTACGAGCAGTACTTC. It codes for CSVDTPKGHYYEQYF.

The chain links TRBV4-2 to TRBJ1-2, with D unclear. The V and J ends lost 1 base and 6 bases respectively, with 15 bases between them. The CDR3 contains 15 residues. Looked up from germline, CDR1 is LGHNA and CDR2 is YNFKEQ. The CDR3 loop is CASSQGLGILDGYTF. The CDR3 coding sequence is TGTGCCAGCAGCCAAGGTCTAGGAATATTGGATGGCTACACCTTC.